Each of the 19 T cell receptor beta chains below was sequenced from the same sample in a study of identical twins. TCRdb independently ran MiXCR on the 5' RACE reads; one entry per CDR3 protein. The repertoire consists of a few hundred thousand distinct CDR3 sequences, with 9.5% to 10% occurring once and the leading ten covering roughly 3%. In addition, the sample was reused for a study of yellow fever vaccine responses in identical twins.

The material sequenced was PBMCs. The source of these receptors is a woman aged 18-29 years in good health.

This clonotype was seen only a few times. The genes are TRBV15 and TRBJ2-7; possibly TRBD1 for D (6 bases). From germline, CDR1 is LNHNV and CDR2 YYDKDF (reference sequence). The CDR3 runs to 16 residues. With 0 bases removed from V and 7 bases from J, the gap between germline ends came to 19 bases. CDR3 sequence: CATSREPGTRTGEQYF. The CDR3 DNA follows: TGTGCCACCAGCAGAGAACCCGGGACACGCACAGGGGAGCAGTACTTC.

This clonotype was counted a few times. The V and J genes are TRBV6-1 and TRBJ1-1; 12 bases agree with TRBD1. The germline V gene has CDR1 MNHNS and CDR2 SASEGT. The V segment lost 8 bases and the J segment 0 bases; nucleotides outside the gene matches: 10. The CDR3 spans 17 residues. The CDR3: CASYSGQGASLNTEAFF. The CDR3 coding sequence is TGTGCCAGCTACTCGGGACAGGGGGCAAGTCTGAACACTGAAGCTTTCTTT.

This chain joins TRBV20-1 and TRBJ2-7, with TRBD1 matching over 11 bases. The germline gives CDR1 DFQATT, CDR2 SNEGSKA (reference sequence). The CDR3 extends over 15 amino acids. V shed 0 bases and J 4 bases; nucleotides not matched to a gene: 5. The CDR3 loop reads CSAREDRGHQYEQYF. For the CDR3, the DNA is TGCAGTGCTAGAGAGGACAGGGGGCATCAGTACGAGCAGTACTTC.

This clonotype was picked up many times. The rearrangement uses TRBV7-9 and TRBJ2-3; D ambiguous. The V gene lost 5 bases and the J gene lost 3 bases, with 15 bases spanning the gap. Looked up from germline, CDR1 is SEHNR and CDR2 is FQNEAQ (reference sequence). This CDR3 region has 15 residues. CDR3 nucleotides: TGTGCCAGCAGCCTCGCCAGATACCCTACAGATACGCAGTATTTT. Residues: CASSLARYPTDTQYF.

In this sample, this clonotype turned up many times. The chain couples TRBV20-1 to TRBJ2-5, with D hard to call. Trimming shortened V by 4 bases and J by 2 bases, and 5 bases separated the two germline ends. The CDR3 has 11 amino acids. The germline gives CDR1 DFQATT, CDR2 SNEGSKA (reference sequence). The CDR3 DNA reads TGCAGTGCTATTTTTCAAGAGACCCAGTACTTC. Amino acid sequence: CSAIFQETQYF.

The CDR3 loop is CASSLTLTGDEQFF. The CDR3 region has the DNA TGCGCCAGCAGCTTGACTCTCACGGGGGATGAGCAGTTCTTC. The rearrangement uses TRBV5-1 and TRBJ2-1, with D possibly matching TRBD2 (6 bases). Trimming pared 1 base from V and 8 bases from J, leaving 13 bases between. The V gene's germline CDR1 is SGHRS and CDR2 YFSETQ. This CDR3 is built from 14 residues.

This clonotype was seen a few times. The V call is TRBV27, the J call TRBJ2-1; 9 bases agree with TRBD2. J gave up 2 bases and V 6 bases, and 5 bases lay outside the gene matches. CDR1 and CDR2 (germline): MNHEY, SMNVEV (reference sequence). This CDR3 is built from 15 residues. The CDR3 spells CASRPGTSPYNEQFF. Written as DNA, the CDR3 is TGTGCCAGCAGGCCGGGGACTAGCCCCTACAATGAGCAGTTCTTC.

This clonotype has a count of ten or more. V gene TRBV29-1 combines with J gene TRBJ2-3, with 7 bases aligning to TRBD2. The length of the CDR3 is 11 residues. Germline CDR1 and CDR2: SQVTM and ANQGSEA. J gave up 6 bases and V 6 bases, and 3 bases lay outside the gene matches. The CDR3 bases are TGCAGCGTGAACGGGGGGGATACGCAGTATTTT. Translating it yields CSVNGGDTQYF.

There are a few counts of this clonotype. The genes are TRBV6-1 and TRBJ2-7; D is undetermined. Germline V lookup: CDR1 MNHNS, CDR2 SASEGT. This CDR3 has 13 amino acids. V was shortened by 3 bases and J by 2 bases, with 8 bases between the two germline ends. The CDR3 sequence: CASSDWAAYEQYF. CDR3 nucleotide sequence: TGTGCCAGCAGTGATTGGGCAGCCTACGAGCAGTACTTC.

This clonotype was seen a handful of times. The CDR3 DNA sequence: TGCAGCGTTACCAGGGGGGTCACAGATACGCAGTATTTT. The encoded protein is CSVTRGVTDTQYF. This chain uses TRBV29-1 with TRBJ2-3; D is perhaps TRBD1 (7 bases). Germline CDR1 is SQVTM and CDR2 is ANQGSEA. Trimming took off 5 bases at V and 2 bases at J, with 11 bases between the two ends. This CDR3 comprises 13 residues.

The sample holds many counts of this clonotype. The chain combines TRBV5-5 with TRBJ2-3, with D possibly matching TRBD1 (5 bases). Trimming removed 3 bases from V and 9 bases from J, with 14 bases in between. The CDR3 totals 13 residues. Germline V gives CDR1 SGHKS, CDR2 YYEKEE (reference sequence). In nucleotides, the CDR3 is TGTGCCAGCAGCTGGGGCCGGGCTGCCACGCAGTATTTT. It specifies CASSWGRAATQYF.

In its sample, this clonotype was seen many times. The DNA for the CDR3 is TGTGCCAGCAGCCGTCGGGACCCGAGAAACACCATATATTTT. This gives the protein CASSRRDPRNTIYF. The rearrangement joins TRBV21-1 to TRBJ1-3; the tabulated D call, TRBD1, remains unverified against the DNA. TRBV21-1 counts as a pseudogene. The CDR3 loop spans 14 amino acids.

This clonotype has more than one count but fewer than ten. The chain employs TRBV14 and TRBJ2-3; D unclear. V gave up 0 bases and J gave up 10 bases, with 17 bases separating them. Germline V lookup: CDR1 SGHDN, CDR2 FVKESK. This CDR3 comprises 15 residues. DNA for the CDR3: TGTGCCAGCAGCCAAGATTTTCTCCATCCTGCGGCGCAGTATTTT. Amino acid sequence: CASSQDFLHPAAQYF. Based on the CDR3 plus reference TRBV14 and TRBJ2-3, the full variable domain is EAGVTQFPSHSVIEKGQTVTLRCDPISGHDNLYWYRRVMGKEIKFLLHFVKESKQDESGMPNNRFLAERTGGTYSTLKVQPAELEDSGVYFCASSQDFLHPAAQYFGPGTRLTVL.

This clonotype was found a few times. The chain joins TRBV29-1 to TRBJ1-1, with TRBD1 as a possible D gene (6 bases). The V end was cut by 2 bases, the J end by 3 bases, with 7 bases between. CDR1 is SQVTM, CDR2 ANQGSEA, per germline. The CDR3 has 12 amino acids. This CDR3 is CSVEPGDTEAFF. CDR3 in DNA: TGCAGCGTTGAACCAGGGGACACTGAAGCTTTCTTT.

This clonotype was seen a few times. This chain uses TRBV2 with TRBJ2-1; D is undetermined. Trimming pared 2 bases from V and 6 bases from J, leaving 11 bases between. CDR1 SNHLY and CDR2 FYNNEI come from the germline V gene. This CDR3 spans 14 amino acids. CDR3 bases: TGTGCCAGCAGTGAATTAGGCCCGGTCAATGAGCAGTTCTTC. Translation: CASSELGPVNEQFF.

This clonotype was detected many times. The CDR3 DNA reads as TGTGCCAGCAGCTTAAGGACAGGGGGTAATTCACCCCTCCACTTT. Amino acids: CASSLRTGGNSPLHF. V gene TRBV7-3 combines with J gene TRBJ1-6, with 10 bases aligning to TRBD1. CDR1 is SGHTA and CDR2 is FQGTGA in the germline V gene. This CDR3 is 15 amino acids long. The V and J ends lost 1 base and 6 bases, in that order; junction bases with no gene match: 0.

This clonotype was seen ten or more times. The gene calls are TRBV12-3 or TRBV12-4 and TRBJ2-7; TRBD2 agrees at 10 bases. This CDR3 is built from 16 residues. J was trimmed by 1 base and V by 8 bases; bases with no gene match: 11. CDR3 residues: CASPGTSELGSYEQYF. The DNA of the CDR3 is TGTGCCAGCCCGGGGACTAGCGAATTAGGGTCCTACGAGCAGTACTTC.

At least ten counts were recorded for this clonotype. The CDR3 region has the DNA TGTGCCAGCAGCCTGCTCTTAGCGGCTCAAGAGACCCAGTACTTC. This gives the protein CASSLLLAAQETQYF. The chain carries TRBV12-3 or TRBV12-4 and TRBJ2-5; weak D call: TRBD2 (6 bases). Between the trimmed V and J ends, which lost 6 bases and 2 bases, there was a span of 16 bases. The CDR3 has 15 residues.

This clonotype was picked up a small number of times. The V and J genes are TRBV10-3 and TRBJ2-5; 10 bases map to TRBD2. CDR3 length: 15 residues. In germline, CDR1 is ENHRY, CDR2 SYGVKD. Trimming removed 4 bases from V and 4 bases from J; junction bases left unmatched: 6. The CDR3 coding sequence is TGTGCCATCAGTGGAAGCGGGGGGGCCGTAGAGACCCAGTACTTC. This codes for CAISGSGGAVETQYF.